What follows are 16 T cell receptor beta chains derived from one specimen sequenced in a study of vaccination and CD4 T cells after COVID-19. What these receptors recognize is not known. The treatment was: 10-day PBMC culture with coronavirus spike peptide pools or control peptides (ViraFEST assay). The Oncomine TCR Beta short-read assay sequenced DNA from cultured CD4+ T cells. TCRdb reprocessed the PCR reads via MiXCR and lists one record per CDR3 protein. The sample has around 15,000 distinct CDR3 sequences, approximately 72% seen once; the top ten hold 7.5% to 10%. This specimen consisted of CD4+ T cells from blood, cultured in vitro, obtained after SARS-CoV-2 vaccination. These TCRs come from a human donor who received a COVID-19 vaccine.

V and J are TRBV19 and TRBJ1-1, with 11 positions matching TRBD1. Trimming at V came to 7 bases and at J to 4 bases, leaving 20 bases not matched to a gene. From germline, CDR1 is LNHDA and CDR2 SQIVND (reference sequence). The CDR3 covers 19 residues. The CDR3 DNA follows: TGTGCCAGTATAGCGTTAGGACAGGGGGCTCTGGGGCTCAGCACTGAAGCTTTCTTT. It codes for CASIALGQGALGLSTEAFF.

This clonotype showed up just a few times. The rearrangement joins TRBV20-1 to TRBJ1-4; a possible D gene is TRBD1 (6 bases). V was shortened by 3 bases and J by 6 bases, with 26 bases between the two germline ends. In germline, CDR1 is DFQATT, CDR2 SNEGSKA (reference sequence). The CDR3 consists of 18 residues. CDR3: CSARGSSTEQGVYEKLFF. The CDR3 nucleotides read TGCAGTGCTAGGGGTTCATCCACAGAACAGGGCGTCTATGAAAAACTGTTTTTT.

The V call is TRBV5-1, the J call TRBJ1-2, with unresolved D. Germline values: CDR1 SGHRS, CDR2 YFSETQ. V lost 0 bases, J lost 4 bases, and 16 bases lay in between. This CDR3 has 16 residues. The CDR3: CASSLDMDRTGYGYTF. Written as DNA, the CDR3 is TGCGCCAGCAGCTTGGATATGGACCGTACGGGCTATGGCTACACCTTC. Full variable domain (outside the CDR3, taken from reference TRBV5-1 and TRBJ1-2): KAGVTQTPRYLIKTRGQQVTLSCSPISGHRSVSWYQQTPGQGLQFLFEYFSETQRNKGNFPGRFSGRQFSNSRSEMNVSTLELGDSALYLCASSLDMDRTGYGYTFGSGTRLTVV.

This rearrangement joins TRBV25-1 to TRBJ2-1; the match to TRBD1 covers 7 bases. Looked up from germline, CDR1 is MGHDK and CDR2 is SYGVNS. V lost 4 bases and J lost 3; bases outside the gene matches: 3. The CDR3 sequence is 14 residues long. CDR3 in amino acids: CASSASGGYNEQFF. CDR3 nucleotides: TGTGCCAGCAGTGCTTCAGGGGGCTACAATGAGCAGTTCTTC.

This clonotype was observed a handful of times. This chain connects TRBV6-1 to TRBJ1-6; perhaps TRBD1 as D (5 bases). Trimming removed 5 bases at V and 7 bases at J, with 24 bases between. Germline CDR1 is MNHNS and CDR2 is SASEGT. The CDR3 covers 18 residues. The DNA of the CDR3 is TGTGCCAGCAGTCGACACGCGCCGTCCGGGACCGCGAATTCACCCCTCCACTTT. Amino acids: CASSRHAPSGTANSPLHF.

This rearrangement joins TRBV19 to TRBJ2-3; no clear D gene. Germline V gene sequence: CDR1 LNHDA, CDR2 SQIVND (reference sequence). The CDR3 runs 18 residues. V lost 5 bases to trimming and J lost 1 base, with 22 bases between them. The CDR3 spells CASSLNFPGPSGTDTQYF. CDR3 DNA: TGTGCCAGTAGTCTCAATTTTCCGGGCCCTTCTGGCACAGATACGCAGTATTTT. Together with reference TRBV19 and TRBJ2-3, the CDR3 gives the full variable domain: DGGITQSPKYLFRKEGQNVTLSCEQNLNHDAMYWYRQDPGQGLRLIYYSQIVNDFQKGDIAEGYSVSREKKESFPLTVTSAQKNPTAFYLCASSLNFPGPSGTDTQYFGPGTRLTVL.

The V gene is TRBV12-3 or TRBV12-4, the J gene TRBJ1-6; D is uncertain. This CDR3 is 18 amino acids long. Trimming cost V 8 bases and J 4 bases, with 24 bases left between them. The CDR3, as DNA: TGTGCCAGCGCTTTTCCCCGCGCGGGAACCTTTTATAATTCACCCCTCCACTTT. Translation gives CASAFPRAGTFYNSPLHF.

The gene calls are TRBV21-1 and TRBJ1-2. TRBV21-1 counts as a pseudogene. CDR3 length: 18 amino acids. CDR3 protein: CASSHLLFLRWQGGGYTF. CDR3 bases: TGTGCCAGCAGCCACCTACTATTCTTAAGGTGGCAGGGAGGTGGCTACACCTTC.

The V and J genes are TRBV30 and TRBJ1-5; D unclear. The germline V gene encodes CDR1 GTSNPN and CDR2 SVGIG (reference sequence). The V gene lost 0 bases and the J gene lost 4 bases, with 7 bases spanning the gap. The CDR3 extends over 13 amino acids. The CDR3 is CAWSVVGNQPQHF. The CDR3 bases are TGTGCCTGGAGTGTCGTGGGGAATCAGCCCCAGCATTTT.

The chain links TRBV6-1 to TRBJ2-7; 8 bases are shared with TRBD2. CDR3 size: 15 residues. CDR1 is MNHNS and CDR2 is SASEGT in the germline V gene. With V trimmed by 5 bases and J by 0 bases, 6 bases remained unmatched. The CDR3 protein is CASSPPRGGSYEQYF. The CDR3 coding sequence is TGTGCCAGCAGTCCCCCCCGGGGGGGCTCCTACGAGCAGTACTTC.

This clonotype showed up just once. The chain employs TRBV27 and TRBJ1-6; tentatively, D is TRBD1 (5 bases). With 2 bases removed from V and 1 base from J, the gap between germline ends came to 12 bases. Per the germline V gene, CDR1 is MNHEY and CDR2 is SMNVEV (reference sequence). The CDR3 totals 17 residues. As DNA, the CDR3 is TGTGCCAGCAGTTTAACGGCAGGGCTATCCTATAATTCACCCCTCCACTTT. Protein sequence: CASSLTAGLSYNSPLHF.

CDR3 protein: CASSLEGELAKNIQYF. As DNA, the CDR3 is TGCGCCAGCAGCTTGGAGGGGGAGCTAGCCAAAAACATTCAGTACTTC. V and J are TRBV5-1 and TRBJ2-4; possible D gene TRBD1, 6 bases. The CDR3 runs to 16 residues. Germline lookup yields CDR1 SGHRS and CDR2 YFSETQ. Trimming left V 0 bases short and J 0 bases short, with 10 bases between.

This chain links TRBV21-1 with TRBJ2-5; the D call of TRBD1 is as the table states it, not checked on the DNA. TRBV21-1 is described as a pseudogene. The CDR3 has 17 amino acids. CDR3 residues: CARLGSPGHREQETQYF. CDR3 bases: TGTGCCAGACTTGGATCCCCGGGACATCGAGAACAAGAGACCCAGTACTTC.

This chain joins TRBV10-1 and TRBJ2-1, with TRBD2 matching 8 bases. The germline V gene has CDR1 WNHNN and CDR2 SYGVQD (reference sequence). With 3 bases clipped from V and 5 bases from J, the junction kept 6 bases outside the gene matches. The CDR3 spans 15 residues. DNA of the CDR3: TGCGCCAGCAGTGACCCGGGAGCGGGGGACAATGAGCAGTTCTTC. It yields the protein CASSDPGAGDNEQFF.

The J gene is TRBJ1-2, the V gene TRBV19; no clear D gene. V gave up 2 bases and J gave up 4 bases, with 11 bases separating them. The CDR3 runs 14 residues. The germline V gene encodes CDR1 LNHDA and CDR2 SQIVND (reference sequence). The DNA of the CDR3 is TGTGCCAGTAGTATAAACTACAGACCCTATGGCTACACCTTC. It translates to CASSINYRPYGYTF.

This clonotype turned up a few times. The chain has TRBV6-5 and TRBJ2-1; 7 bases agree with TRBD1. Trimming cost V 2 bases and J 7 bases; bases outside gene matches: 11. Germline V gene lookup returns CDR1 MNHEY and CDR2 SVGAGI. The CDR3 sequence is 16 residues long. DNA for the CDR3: TGTGCCAGCAGTTACCTCGGCAGGGGGTCTTCAAATGAGCAGTTCTTC. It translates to CASSYLGRGSSNEQFF.